The sequence of this T cell receptor beta chain was determined in a study of cytomegalovirus exposure and HLA in healthy donors. Study findings and constraints: Highly shared variants forming one cluster were likely a sequencing artifact. Reportedly, a later analysis found an Asian-associated ancestry cluster had fewer N-insertions than the roughly 670-donor mean. In an earlier analysis, in 620 or so donors, most V segments appeared productive either ~87% or ~30% of the time.

The V gene end was trimmed by 0 bases and the J gene end by 12 bases; junction bases not matched to a gene: 5. The CDR3 runs to 13 residues. Looked up from germline, CDR1 is SEHNR and CDR2 is FQNEAQ (reference sequence). The PCR had 60 Vbeta and 13 Jbeta primers. TCRdb's table, derived via immunoSEQ multiplex PCR, lists solely in-frame clones and lacks some. The sample has roughly 100,000 clones, around 74% seen once. Participants comprised healthy donors of bone marrow. Of note for this clone: Its antigen is not identified.

The TCR was taken from a middle-aged man in good health and CMV-seropositive. V gene TRBV7-9 combines with J gene TRBJ1-1; 9 bases are a match to TRBD1. What was sequenced was PBMCs. Here the CDR3 reads CASSLASGTGTFF. The CDR3, as DNA: TGTGCCAGCAGCTTAGCATCCGGGACAGGGACTTTCTTT.